This TCR beta chain came from a study of control samples from healthy donors and cancer patients. V shed 2 bases, J shed 0 bases, and the junction held 5 bases outside the gene matches. This CDR3 region has 16 residues. Germline V gene data show CDR1 as SGHRS and CDR2 as YFSETQ. The table came from immunoSEQ multiplex PCR; TCRdb's copy has only in-frame clones and leaves some out. The sample has 350,000 to 450,000 clones; approximately 90% are singletons. This clonotype was sampled from a man aged 40-55 years with head and neck cancer. V usage is TRBV5-1 and J usage is TRBJ2-7; 10 bases line up with TRBD2. Specimen: PBMCs. CDR3 nucleotide sequence: TGCGCCAGCAGCTTTCCCGCTAGCGGGAGCTCCTACGAGCAGTACTTC. The encoded protein is CASSFPASGSSYEQYF.